This entry describes one T cell receptor (beta chain). No antigen is known for it. Per-base qualities were not stored, and no clone one base away is much larger. The data were obtained in a study of blood T cell repertoires in COVID-19 (dated by TCRdb to the early 2020s). About the study as a whole: Samples covering the acute and convalescent phases of COVID-19 were provided by collaborators in the United States, Italy and Spain. The prospective study material was composed of cDNA or gDNA derived from T cells, B-cell-depleted T cells, or PBMCs. Deeply sampled blood TCRbeta repertoires from subjects exposed to, actively infected with, or recovered from COVID-19 were included in the dataset. The repertoires were released in a freely available public database intended as a resource for research on the immune response to SARS-CoV-2. Samples came from the ongoing ImmuneRACE study (first 160 participants) plus 1,254 subjects from 6 global collaborators. Sample metadata almost always included a de-identified subject ID, COVID-19 status, age in years and sex. Where available, HLA class I and class II types were obtained from metadata supplied by the sample provider rather than from assay-based typing. Results the study describes overall, beyond this receptor: The amount of clinical and demographic metadata varied by source and participant and was provided uncurated.

For CDR1 and CDR2, the germline V gene (reference sequence) lists SGHNT and YYREEE. The junction carries 8 bases between V and J, which are trimmed by 3 bases and 6 bases respectively. The CDR3, from cysteine to phenylalanine, totals 12 residues. The only DNA kept is the CDR3, 36 bases in frame from the first base. Enrolling through a virtual design, the prospective study's participants ranged in age from roughly 18 to 89 years and lived across approximately 25 United States geographic areas. In the prospective study, participants were assigned to cohorts based on the clinical history participants reported in a screening survey and a study questionnaire. ImmuneRACE Cohort 3 recovered participants were defined by two consecutive negative NP/OP PCR tests, healthcare professional clearance, or symptom resolution. In the prospective study, whole blood, serum and a nasopharyngeal or oropharyngeal swab were collected from each participant by mobile phlebotomists. Over a roughly 2-month period, participants in the prospective study had the option of providing additional blood draws and questionnaires. Before DNA extraction, prospective study blood samples were shipped either frozen or at room temperature.

TCRbeta CDR3 regions were amplified from genomic DNA by means of the immunoSEQ Assay, a bias-controlled multiplex PCR. The study's processing was this. Within the assay, amplification of reference gene primers was used to estimate how many nucleated cells each sample contained. To quantify the absolute abundance of each unique TCRbeta CDR3 rearrangement, sequence reads were collapsed and filtered. For each sample, productive Simpson clonality was calculated as the square root of Simpson's diversity index across productive rearrangements. TCRdb carries this immuneACCESS record with in-frame sequences only. Its versions omit some clonotypes, under half of them owing to an unresolved V gene in the studies checked, with the rest unexplained. The V and J calls and clone size are taken from that table; D and trimming were inferred from the DNA. The sample contains roughly 300,000 clones, about 90% of them found a single time. The ten largest clonotypes hold 0.9% to 1.2% of the sample.

The rearranged segments are TRBV5-4 and TRBJ2-3; the D gene is unclear. The sequenced sample was PBMCs or T cells enriched from blood (not recorded which). This clonotype originated in a woman aged 30 to 39 who had recovered from COVID-19. The CDR3 reads CASSSHGDTQYF. The nucleotide sequence reads TGTGCCAGCAGCTCGCACGGGGATACGCAGTATTTT.